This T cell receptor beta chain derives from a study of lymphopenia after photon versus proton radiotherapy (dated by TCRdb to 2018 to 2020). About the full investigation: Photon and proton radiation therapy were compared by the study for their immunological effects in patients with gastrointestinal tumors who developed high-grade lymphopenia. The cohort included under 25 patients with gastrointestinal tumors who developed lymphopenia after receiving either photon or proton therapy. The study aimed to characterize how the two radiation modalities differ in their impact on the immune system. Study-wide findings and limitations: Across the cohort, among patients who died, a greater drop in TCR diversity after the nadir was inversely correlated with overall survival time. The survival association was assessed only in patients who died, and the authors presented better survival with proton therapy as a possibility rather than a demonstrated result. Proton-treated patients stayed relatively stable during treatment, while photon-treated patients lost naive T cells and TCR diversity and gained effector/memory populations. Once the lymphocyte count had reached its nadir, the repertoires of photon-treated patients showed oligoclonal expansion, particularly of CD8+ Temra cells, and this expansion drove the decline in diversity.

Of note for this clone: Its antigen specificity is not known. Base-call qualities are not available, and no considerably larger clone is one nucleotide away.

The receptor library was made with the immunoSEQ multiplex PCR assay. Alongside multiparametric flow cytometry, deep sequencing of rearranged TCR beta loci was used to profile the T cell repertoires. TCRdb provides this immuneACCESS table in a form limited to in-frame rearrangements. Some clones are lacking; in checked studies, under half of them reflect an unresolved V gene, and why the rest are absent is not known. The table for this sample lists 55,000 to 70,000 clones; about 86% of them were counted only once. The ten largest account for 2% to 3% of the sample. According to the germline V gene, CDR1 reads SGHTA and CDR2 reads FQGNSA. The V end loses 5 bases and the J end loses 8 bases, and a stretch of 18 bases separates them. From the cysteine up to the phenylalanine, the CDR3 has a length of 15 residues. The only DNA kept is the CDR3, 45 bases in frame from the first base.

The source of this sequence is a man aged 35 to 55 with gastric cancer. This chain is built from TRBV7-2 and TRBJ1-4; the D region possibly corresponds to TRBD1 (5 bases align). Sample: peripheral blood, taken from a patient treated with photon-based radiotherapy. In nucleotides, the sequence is TGTGCCAGCAGCGAGAATAGGGGTCTAGGGGAAAAACTGTTTTTT. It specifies CASSENRGLGEKLFF.